Following are 3 T cell receptor beta chains from one sample sequenced in a study of Graves' ophthalmopathy and Graves' hyperthyroidism. The authors amplified TCR beta CDR3 regions from RNA transcripts. An opening RT-PCR round employed HTBI primers and preceded a second-round multiplex PCR. TCRdb used MiXCR to reprocess the multiplex PCR reads, holding one entry per CDR3 protein. The sample holds about 370,000 distinct CDR3 sequences, 17% seen once. Sequencing input: peripheral blood. These receptors all come from an adult woman with stable Graves' hyperthyroidism.

This clonotype was found many times. The chain recombines TRBV11-1 with TRBJ2-7, with 8 bases fitting TRBD1. Germline assignment: CDR1 SGHAT and CDR2 FQDESV (reference sequence). V shed 8 bases, J shed 0 bases, and the junction held 15 bases outside the gene matches. This CDR3 region has 17 residues. CDR3 sequence: CASSTGVVTASSYEQYF. The CDR3 DNA is TGTGCCAGCTCGACAGGGGTAGTAACCGCGAGCTCCTACGAGCAGTACTTC.

This clonotype was counted only a few times. This rearrangement joins TRBV4-1 to TRBJ1-5, with D tentatively TRBD1 (5 bases). Germline loops: CDR1 MGHRA, CDR2 YSYEKL. This CDR3 is 15 amino acids long. V dropped 4 bases and J dropped 5 bases, with 15 bases sitting between them. The CDR3 sequence is CASSPLAGPHQPQHF. The CDR3 DNA sequence: TGCGCCAGCAGCCCTCTAGCAGGGCCCCATCAGCCCCAGCATTTT.

CDR3 in DNA: TGTGCTAGTGGAACAGCACCCTACGAGCAGTACTTC. Its protein is CASGTAPYEQYF. The V and J genes are TRBV12-5 and TRBJ2-7; D uncertain. V was trimmed by 6 bases and J by 2 bases, leaving 8 bases between them. Germline CDR1 LGHNT, CDR2 FRNRAP. This CDR3 has 12 amino acids.